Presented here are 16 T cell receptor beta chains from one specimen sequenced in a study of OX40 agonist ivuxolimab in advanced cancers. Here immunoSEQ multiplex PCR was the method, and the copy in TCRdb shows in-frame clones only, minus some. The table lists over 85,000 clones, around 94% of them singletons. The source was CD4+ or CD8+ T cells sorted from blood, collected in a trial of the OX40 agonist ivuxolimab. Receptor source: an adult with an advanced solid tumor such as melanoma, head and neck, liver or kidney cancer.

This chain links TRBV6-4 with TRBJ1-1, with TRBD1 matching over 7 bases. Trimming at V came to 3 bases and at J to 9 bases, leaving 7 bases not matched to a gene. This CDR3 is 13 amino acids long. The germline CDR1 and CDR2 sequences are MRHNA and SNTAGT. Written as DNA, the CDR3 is TGTGCCAGCAGTGAAAGGCAGGGGGAAAAAGCTTTCTTT. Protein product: CASSERQGEKAFF.

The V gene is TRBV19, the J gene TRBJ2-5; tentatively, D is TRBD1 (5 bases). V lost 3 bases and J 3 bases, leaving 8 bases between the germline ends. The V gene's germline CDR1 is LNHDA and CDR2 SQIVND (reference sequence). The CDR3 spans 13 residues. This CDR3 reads CASSMGRKETQYF. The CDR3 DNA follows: TGTGCCAGTAGTATGGGGCGTAAAGAGACCCAGTACTTC.

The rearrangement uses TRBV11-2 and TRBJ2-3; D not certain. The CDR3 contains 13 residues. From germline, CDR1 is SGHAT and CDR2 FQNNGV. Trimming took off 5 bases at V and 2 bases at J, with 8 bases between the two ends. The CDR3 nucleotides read TGTGCCAGCAGCCCTGGATTCACAGATACGCAGTATTTT. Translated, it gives CASSPGFTDTQYF.

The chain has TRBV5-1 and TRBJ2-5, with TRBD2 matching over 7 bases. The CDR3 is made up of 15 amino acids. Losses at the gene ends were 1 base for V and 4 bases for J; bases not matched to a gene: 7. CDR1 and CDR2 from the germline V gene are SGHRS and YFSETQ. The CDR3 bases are TGCGCCAGCAGCTTGTCTAGCGGAGGCCTAGAGACCCAGTACTTC. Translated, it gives CASSLSSGGLETQYF.

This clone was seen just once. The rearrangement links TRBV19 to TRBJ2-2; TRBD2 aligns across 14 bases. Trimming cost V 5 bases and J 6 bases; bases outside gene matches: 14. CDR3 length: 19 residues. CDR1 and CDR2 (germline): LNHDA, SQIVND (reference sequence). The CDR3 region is CASSAGWGTSGSRAGELFF. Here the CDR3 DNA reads TGTGCCAGTAGTGCCGGGTGGGGGACTAGCGGGAGTAGGGCCGGGGAGCTGTTTTTT.

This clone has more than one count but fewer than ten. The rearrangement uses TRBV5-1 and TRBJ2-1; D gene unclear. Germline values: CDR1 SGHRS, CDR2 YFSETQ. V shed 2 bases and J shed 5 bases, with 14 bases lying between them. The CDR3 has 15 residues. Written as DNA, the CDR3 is TGCGCCAGCAGCTTCACTGACCGGGCCAACAATGAGCAGTTCTTC. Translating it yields CASSFTDRANNEQFF.

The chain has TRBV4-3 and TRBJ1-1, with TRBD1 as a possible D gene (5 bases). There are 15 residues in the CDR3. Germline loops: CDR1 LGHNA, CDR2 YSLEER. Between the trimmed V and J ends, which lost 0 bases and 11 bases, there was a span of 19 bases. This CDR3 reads CASSQEGSGRVGAFF. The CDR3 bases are TGCGCCAGCAGCCAAGAAGGCTCAGGGCGGGTAGGCGCTTTCTTT.

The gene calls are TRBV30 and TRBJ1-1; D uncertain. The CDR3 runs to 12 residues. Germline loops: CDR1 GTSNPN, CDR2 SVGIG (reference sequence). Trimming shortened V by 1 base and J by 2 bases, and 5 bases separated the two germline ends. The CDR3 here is CAWSDPNTEAFF. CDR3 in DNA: TGTGCCTGGAGTGACCCTAACACTGAAGCTTTCTTT. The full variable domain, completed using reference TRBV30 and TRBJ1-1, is SQTIHQWPATLVQPVGSPLSLECTVEGTSNPNLYWYRQAAGRGLQLLFYSVGIGQISSEVPQNLSASRPQDRQFILSSKKLLLSDSGFYLCAWSDPNTEAFFGQGTRLTVV.

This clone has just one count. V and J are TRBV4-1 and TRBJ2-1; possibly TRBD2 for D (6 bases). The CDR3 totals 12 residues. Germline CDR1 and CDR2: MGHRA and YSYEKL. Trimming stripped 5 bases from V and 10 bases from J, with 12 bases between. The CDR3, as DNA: TGCGCCAGCAGCGCCTCGGGGGAAGAGCAGTTCTTC. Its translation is CASSASGEEQFF.

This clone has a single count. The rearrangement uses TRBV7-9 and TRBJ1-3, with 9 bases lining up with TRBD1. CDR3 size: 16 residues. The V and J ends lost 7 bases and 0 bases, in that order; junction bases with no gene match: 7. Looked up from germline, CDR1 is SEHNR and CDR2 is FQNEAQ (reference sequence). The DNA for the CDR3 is TGTGCCAGCACCAGCACAGGGGGCCCCTCTGGAAACACCATATATTTT. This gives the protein CASTSTGGPSGNTIYF.

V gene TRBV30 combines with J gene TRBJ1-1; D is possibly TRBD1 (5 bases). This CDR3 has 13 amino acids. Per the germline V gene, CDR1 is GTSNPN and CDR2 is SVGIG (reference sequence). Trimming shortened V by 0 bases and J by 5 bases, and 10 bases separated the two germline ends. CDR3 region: CAWSVRRGTEAFF. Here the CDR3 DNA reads TGTGCCTGGAGTGTACGGAGGGGTACTGAAGCTTTCTTT. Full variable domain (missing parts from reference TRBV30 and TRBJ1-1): SQTIHQWPATLVQPVGSPLSLECTVEGTSNPNLYWYRQAAGRGLQLLFYSVGIGQISSEVPQNLSASRPQDRQFILSSKKLLLSDSGFYLCAWSVRRGTEAFFGQGTRLTVV.

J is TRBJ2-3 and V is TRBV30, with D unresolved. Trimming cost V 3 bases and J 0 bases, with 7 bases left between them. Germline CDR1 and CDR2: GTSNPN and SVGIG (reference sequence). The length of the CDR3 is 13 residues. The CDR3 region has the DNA TGTGCCTGGAGGGTTTCTAGCACAGATACGCAGTATTTT. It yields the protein CAWRVSSTDTQYF.

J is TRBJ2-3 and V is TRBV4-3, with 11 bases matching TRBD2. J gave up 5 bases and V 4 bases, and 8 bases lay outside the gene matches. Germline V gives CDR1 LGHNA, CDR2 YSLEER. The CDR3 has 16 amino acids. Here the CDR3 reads CASSRIAGGLIDTQYF. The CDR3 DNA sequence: TGCGCCAGCAGCCGAATAGCGGGAGGGCTGATAGATACGCAGTATTTT.

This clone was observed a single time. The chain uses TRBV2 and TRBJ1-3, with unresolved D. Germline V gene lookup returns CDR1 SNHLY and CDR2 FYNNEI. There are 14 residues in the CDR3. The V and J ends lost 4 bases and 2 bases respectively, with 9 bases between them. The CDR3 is CASSVGGTGNTIYF. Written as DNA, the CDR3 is TGTGCCAGCAGTGTGGGTGGGACTGGAAACACCATATATTTT.

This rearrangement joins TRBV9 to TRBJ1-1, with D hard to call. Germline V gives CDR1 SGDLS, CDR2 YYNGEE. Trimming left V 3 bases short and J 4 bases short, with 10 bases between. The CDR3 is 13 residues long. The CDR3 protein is CASSGRVSTEAFF. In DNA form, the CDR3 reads TGTGCCAGCAGCGGTCGGGTGAGCACTGAAGCTTTCTTT.

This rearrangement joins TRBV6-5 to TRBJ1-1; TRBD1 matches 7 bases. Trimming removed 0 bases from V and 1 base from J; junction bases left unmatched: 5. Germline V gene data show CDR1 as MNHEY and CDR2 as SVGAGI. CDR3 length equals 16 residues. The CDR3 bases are TGTGCCAGCAGTTACTCAGGGGGCGCATGGAACACTGAAGCTTTCTTT. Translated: CASSYSGGAWNTEAFF.